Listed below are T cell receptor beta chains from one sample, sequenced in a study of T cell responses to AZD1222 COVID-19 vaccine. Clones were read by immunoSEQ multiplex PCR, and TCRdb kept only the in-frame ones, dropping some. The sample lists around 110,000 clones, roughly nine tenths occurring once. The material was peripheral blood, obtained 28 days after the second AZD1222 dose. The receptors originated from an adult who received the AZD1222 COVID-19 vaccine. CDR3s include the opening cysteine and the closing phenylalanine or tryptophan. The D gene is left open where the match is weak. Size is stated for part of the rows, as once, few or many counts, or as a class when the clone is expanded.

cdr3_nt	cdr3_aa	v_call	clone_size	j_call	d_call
TGCGCCAGCAGCCAAGAGCTGTTCGCGAACACCGGGGAGCTGTTTTTT	CASSQELFANTGELFF	TRBV4-3	.	TRBJ2-2	.
TGTGCCAGCAGTGAAGGGGTCATAGGATCACCCCTCCACTTT	CASSEGVIGSPLHF	TRBV6-1	few	TRBJ1-6	.
TGTGCCAGCAGTGAACTAGGTGGGGTTCCGGGCGAGCAGTACTTC	CASSELGGVPGEQYF	TRBV6-1	.	TRBJ2-7	.
TGTGCCATCAGTGGGGGCACGAACTACCCTAGCACAGATACGCAGTATTTT	CAISGGTNYPSTDTQYF	TRBV10-3	.	TRBJ2-3	.
TGTGCCAGCAGTTTTATGATGAACACTGAAGCTTTCTTT	CASSFMMNTEAFF	TRBV27	once	TRBJ1-1	.
TGTGCCAGCAGTTACTCGGGGCCAGAGGAGACCCAGTACTTC	CASSYSGPEETQYF	TRBV6-5	.	TRBJ2-5	.
TGTGCCACCAGTGTCCCGGGACAGGGCTCAACAGATACGCAGTATTTT	CATSVPGQGSTDTQYF	TRBV24-1	.	TRBJ2-3	TRBD1
TGTGCCAGCAGCTTACTTCAGGCCTACGAGCAGTACTTC	CASSLLQAYEQYF	TRBV7-8	.	TRBJ2-7	.
TGTGCCGCCTACGTCGGTTTTAACTATGGCTACACCTTC	CAAYVGFNYGYTF	TRBV6-4	.	TRBJ1-2	.
TGTGCCAGCAGTTTAAACCCCCGAATGGGGACTGAAGCTTTCTTT	CASSLNPRMGTEAFF	TRBV27	.	TRBJ1-1	.
TGTGCCAGCAGTTTGGGGTACAGGGGCTACGAGCAGTACTTC	CASSLGYRGYEQYF	TRBV27	.	TRBJ2-7	TRBD1
TGTGCCAGCAGTGACAGGGGGGCCACCGGGGAGCTGTTTTTT	CASSDRGATGELFF	TRBV27	.	TRBJ2-2	TRBD1
TGTGCCAGCAGCTTAGGAGGGAGAGGCAACCAAGAGACCCAGTACTTC	CASSLGGRGNQETQYF	TRBV7-3	.	TRBJ2-5	.
TGTGCCAGCAGCGTAGAGGCTAGCGCTGGGCACGAGCAGTACTTC	CASSVEASAGHEQYF	TRBV9	.	TRBJ2-7	.
TGTGCCAGCAGCAACAGGGGCTTCTCCTACGAGCAGTACTTC	CASSNRGFSYEQYF	TRBV5-4	once	TRBJ2-7	TRBD1
TGTGCCAGCAGCCACAACCAAGAGACCCAGTACTTC	CASSHNQETQYF	TRBV6-6	.	TRBJ2-5	.
TGTGCCAGCAGTGAACCAATAGCCAAGACAACTAATGAAAAACTGTTTTTT	CASSEPIAKTTNEKLFF	TRBV6-1	.	TRBJ1-4	.
TGTGCCAGCAGCCCTGACAGGGGGCGTCAGTTCTTC	CASSPDRGRQFF	TRBV14	.	TRBJ2-1	TRBD1
TGTGCCAGCAGCTTAGCCCGGGGCGGAGGGGCCAACGTCCTGACTTTC	CASSLARGGGANVLTF	TRBV7-2	.	TRBJ2-6	.
TGTGCCAGCAGCTCCCTGAGAGGGGAACCCTATAATTCACCCCTCCACTTT	CASSSLRGEPYNSPLHF	TRBV5-6	.	TRBJ1-6	.
TGTGCCAGCAGCCCCCCCCGGCGGGCGGGGGAGAACTACGAGCAGTACTTC	CASSPPRRAGENYEQYF	TRBV13	.	TRBJ2-7	TRBD2
TGTGCCAGCAGTTTAAAGGGCCTAGATTTCAATGAGCAGTTCTTC	CASSLKGLDFNEQFF	TRBV28	.	TRBJ2-1	.
TGTGCCAGCAGCTTGGAACAGAACATGAACACTGAAGCTTTCTTT	CASSLEQNMNTEAFF	TRBV5-4	.	TRBJ1-1	.
TGTGCCAGTAGTACGGGACATCAGGGTCGGCCCCAGCATTTT	CASSTGHQGRPQHF	TRBV19	.	TRBJ1-5	.
TGTGCCAGCAGCCAAGATTCACGGTCTGGCACTGAAGCTTTCTTT	CASSQDSRSGTEAFF	TRBV3-1/TRBV3-2	.	TRBJ1-1	.
TGTGCCCCGTTGTTTACTGAGCGAGGTGGCTACACCTTC	CAPLFTERGGYTF	TRBV15	.	TRBJ1-2	.
TGCAGTGCTAGTATCAGGGGGCTTGGAAACACCATATATTTT	CSASIRGLGNTIYF	TRBV20-1	.	TRBJ1-3	TRBD1
TGTGCCAGCAGCTTAGGCGGACAGGGATTAACCTACGAGCAGTACTTC	CASSLGGQGLTYEQYF	TRBV13	.	TRBJ2-7	TRBD1
TGTGCCACCAGCAGCCAGGGTAGCTCCTACGAGCAGTACTTC	CATSSQGSSYEQYF	TRBV15	.	TRBJ2-7	.
TGTGCCAGCAGCCACGCCTCGGACAGAAGAGGAAACACCATATATTTT	CASSHASDRRGNTIYF	TRBV3-1/TRBV3-2	.	TRBJ1-3	.
TGTGCCACCAGTGGCCGGGACCCGAACACCGGGGAGCTGTTTTTT	CATSGRDPNTGELFF	TRBV24-1	.	TRBJ2-2	.
TGTGCCAGCAGCGTAGGGACTGGGTTGTCCTACGAGCAGTACTTC	CASSVGTGLSYEQYF	TRBV9	.	TRBJ2-7	.
TGTGCCAGCAGTTTCCTTACCCGGGATCAGAACACTGAAGCTTTCTTT	CASSFLTRDQNTEAFF	TRBV28	.	TRBJ1-1	.
TGTGCCAGCAGCGAACCGGGCACAGATACGCAGTATTTT	CASSEPGTDTQYF	TRBV25-1	.	TRBJ2-3	.
TGTGCCAGCAGCTTGGGGACTAGCTTTTCCTACAATGAGCAGTTCTTC	CASSLGTSFSYNEQFF	TRBV5-4	.	TRBJ2-1	TRBD2
TGTGCCAGCAGCTCGGTGGGGAGGGGCGGCTACACCTTC	CASSSVGRGGYTF	TRBV12-3/TRBV12-4	.	TRBJ1-2	.
TGTGCCAGCACCCTTAGGGCCGGAGGGGGAGAAAAACTGTTTTTT	CASTLRAGGGEKLFF	TRBV7-8	.	TRBJ1-4	.
TGTGCCACCAGTGACACGCCGGGACAGGGCGTAAGGGAATCCTACGAGCAGTACTTC	CATSDTPGQGVRESYEQYF	TRBV24-1	.	TRBJ2-7	TRBD1
TGTGCCAGCAGTACCCTGGGACAGGATAATGAAAAACTGTTTTTT	CASSTLGQDNEKLFF	TRBV6-5	.	TRBJ1-4	TRBD1
TGTGCCAGCAGCTACAGTGCTGAAGCTTTCTTT	CASSYSAEAFF	TRBV12-3/TRBV12-4	.	TRBJ1-1	.
TGTGCCAGCAGCCTGGGCGGGGGAACGGGCGAGCAGTACTTC	CASSLGGGTGEQYF	TRBV5-4	few	TRBJ2-7	TRBD2
TGCAGCGCGTCCGGGACAGGGTTCGGGTATGGCTACACCTTC	CSASGTGFGYGYTF	TRBV29-1	.	TRBJ1-2	TRBD1
TGTGCCAGCTCACCAGGGCCCGAGGATACGCAGTATTTT	CASSPGPEDTQYF	TRBV18	.	TRBJ2-3	.
TGCAGTGCTAGTTCCCGGACAGGTTCTTTGGGCGAGCAGTACTTC	CSASSRTGSLGEQYF	TRBV20-1	.	TRBJ2-7	TRBD1
TGTGCCAGCAGTGAATGGGACAGGGGGAACAATCAGCCCCAGCATTTT	CASSEWDRGNNQPQHF	TRBV2	.	TRBJ1-5	TRBD1
TGTGCCAGCAGTGCCGATCTAACAGGGGGCGCCGTTGATGGCTACACCTTC	CASSADLTGGAVDGYTF	TRBV6-1	once	TRBJ1-2	TRBD1
TGTGCCACCAGTGAAGGGGGCCGCACAGATACGCAGTATTTT	CATSEGGRTDTQYF	TRBV24-1	once	TRBJ2-3	TRBD1
TGTGCCACCTCATCCTACAGGGTCCTCCCGGATACGCAGTATTTT	CATSSYRVLPDTQYF	TRBV24-1	few	TRBJ2-3	.
TGTGCCAGCAGATACACAGGGGTGTACAATGAGCAGTTCTTC	CASRYTGVYNEQFF	TRBV6-2/TRBV6-3	.	TRBJ2-1	TRBD1